Each of the 28 T cell receptor beta chains below was sequenced from the same sample in a study of blood T cell repertoires in COVID-19 (TCRdb year 2020). Libraries were made using the immunoSEQ multiplex PCR assay. TCRdb carries this immuneACCESS record with in-frame sequences only. Its versions omit some clonotypes, under half of them owing to an unresolved V gene in the studies checked, with the rest unexplained. This sample is represented by roughly 170,000 clones; 75% to 80% of them were singletons. The ten largest clones add up to roughly 28% of the sample. The sample taken for sequencing was peripheral blood. These receptors originate from a woman between 65 and 79 years old with acute or convalescent COVID-19.

This chain uses TRBV6-2 or TRBV6-3 with TRBJ1-2; D unresolved. The V and J ends lost 0 bases and 2 bases respectively, with 10 bases between them. This CDR3 contains 15 residues. Germline CDR1 MNHEY, CDR2 SVGEGT. CDR3: CASSYSLDTNYGYTF. The CDR3 DNA sequence: TGTGCCAGCAGTTACTCTCTCGACACCAACTATGGCTACACCTTC.

This chain connects TRBV25-1 to TRBJ2-7, with TRBD1 matching 10 bases. V shed 8 bases, J shed 3 bases, and the junction held 4 bases outside the gene matches. Germline lookup yields CDR1 MGHDK and CDR2 SYGVNS. The CDR3 is 13 amino acids. The CDR3 sequence: CASSGTGDYEQYF. CDR3 coding DNA: TGTGCCAGCTCCGGGACAGGGGACTACGAGCAGTACTTC.

V usage is TRBV7-8 and J usage is TRBJ2-3; 7 nucleotides align to TRBD2. Germline V CDR1 and CDR2: SGHVS, FQNEAQ. V dropped 3 bases and J dropped 0; count of bases not matched to a gene: 6. This CDR3 is 16 amino acids long. The CDR3 region is CASSFRPAGSTDTQYF. Written as DNA, the CDR3 is TGTGCCAGCAGCTTTCGGCCAGCGGGGAGCACAGATACGCAGTATTTT.

The V gene is TRBV5-1, the J gene TRBJ2-3, with TRBD2 identical over 8 bases. The germline gives CDR1 SGHRS, CDR2 YFSETQ. This CDR3 is 15 amino acids long. V lost 1 base and J lost 2; bases outside the gene matches: 3. The CDR3 DNA is TGCGCCAGCAGCTTGTCAGCGGGAGTCACAGATACGCAGTATTTT. This codes for CASSLSAGVTDTQYF.

This chain connects TRBV27 to TRBJ1-6; D uncertain. The CDR3 extends over 14 amino acids. The ends were cut back, 2 bases at V and 5 bases at J, with 7 bases in the middle. Germline CDR1 MNHEY, CDR2 SMNVEV (reference sequence). In DNA, the CDR3 is TGTGCCAGCAGTTTAGCAGGTCATAATTCACCCCTCCACTTT. Encoded protein: CASSLAGHNSPLHF.

This clone was seen only a few times. The gene calls are TRBV7-7 and TRBJ2-5; 7 bases match TRBD1. V was clipped by 4 bases and J by 4 bases; unmatched bases: 9. Germline CDR1 and CDR2: SSHAT and FNYEAQ (reference sequence). The CDR3 runs 15 residues. In DNA form, the CDR3 reads TGTGCCAGCAGCTCAACTACAGGGGTAGGAGAGACCCAGTACTTC. Translation gives CASSSTTGVGETQYF.

This chain uses TRBV19 with TRBJ2-1; TRBD1 is a possible D gene (5 bases). The CDR3 runs 15 residues. Germline assignment: CDR1 LNHDA and CDR2 SQIVND (reference sequence). The V gene lost 5 bases and the J gene lost 0 bases, with 11 bases spanning the gap. Written as DNA, the CDR3 is TGTGCCAGTAGTGCCAGACAGTACTCCTACAATGAGCAGTTCTTC. Protein sequence: CASSARQYSYNEQFF.

V gene TRBV12-3 or TRBV12-4 combines with J gene TRBJ2-1; D perhaps matches TRBD2 (6 bases). Trimming removed 4 bases at V and 12 bases at J, with 13 bases between. There are 12 residues in the CDR3. In DNA form, the CDR3 reads TGTGCCAGCAGTTCCCCGGGGGTTGGGCAGTTCTTC. Its protein product is CASSSPGVGQFF.

In this sample, this clone turned up once. The chain employs TRBV9 and TRBJ1-6; 8 nucleotides align to TRBD1. This CDR3 region has 16 residues. CDR1 and CDR2 from the germline V gene are SGDLS and YYNGEE. J lost 4 bases, V lost 3 bases, and 6 bases had no gene match. The CDR3 here is CASSGGQGTYNSPLHF. CDR3 in DNA: TGTGCCAGCAGCGGCGGACAGGGAACATATAATTCACCCCTCCACTTT.

This chain uses TRBV9 with TRBJ2-1; D is undetermined. This CDR3 spans 12 amino acids. V dropped 4 bases and J dropped 5 bases, with 7 bases sitting between them. Germline V gene sequence: CDR1 SGDLS, CDR2 YYNGEE. In nucleotides, the CDR3 is TGTGCCAGCAGCCCTCTAAACAATGAGCAGTTCTTC. Translation: CASSPLNNEQFF.

The rearrangement uses TRBV19 and TRBJ2-7, with unresolved D. V was clipped by 3 bases and J by 3 bases, with 12 bases between them. The V gene's germline CDR1 is LNHDA and CDR2 SQIVND (reference sequence). This CDR3 is built from 14 residues. The CDR3 protein is CASSIRGRYYEQYF. CDR3 nucleotides: TGTGCCAGTAGTATCCGCGGCAGATACTACGAGCAGTACTTC. Full variable domain (rest looked up from reference TRBV19 and TRBJ2-7): DGGITQSPKYLFRKEGQNVTLSCEQNLNHDAMYWYRQDPGQGLRLIYYSQIVNDFQKGDIAEGYSVSREKKESFPLTVTSAQKNPTAFYLCASSIRGRYYEQYFGPGTRLTVT.

The CDR3 protein is CASSDRPGTGGYTF. Written as DNA, the CDR3 is TGTGCCAGCAGCGACCGCCCAGGGACAGGGGGCTACACCTTC. The chain couples TRBV6-6 to TRBJ1-2; 9 bases map to TRBD1. Losses at the gene ends were 6 bases for V and 8 bases for J; bases not matched to a gene: 10. This CDR3 contains 14 residues. Germline CDR1 and CDR2: MNHNY and SVGAGI (reference sequence).

This clone was observed a handful of times. This sequence joins TRBV19 and TRBJ1-3; D is possibly TRBD1 (5 bases). The CDR3 length is 14 residues. CDR1 is LNHDA and CDR2 is SQIVND in the germline V gene (reference sequence). V was shortened by 5 bases and J by 0 bases, with 8 bases between the two germline ends. The CDR3, as DNA: TGTGCCAGTAGTGGGACTTTCTCTGGAAACACCATATATTTT. This translates into CASSGTFSGNTIYF.

This clone has more than one count but fewer than ten. The V gene is TRBV7-9, the J gene TRBJ2-7, with 9 bases matching TRBD1. Germline loops: CDR1 SEHNR, CDR2 FQNEAQ (reference sequence). The CDR3 consists of 18 residues. V lost 5 bases, J lost 2 bases, and 16 bases stayed unmatched. The CDR3, as DNA: TGTGCCAGCAGCCTACGACCGGGACAGGGTAAAAGTGCCTACGAGCAGTACTTC. Translation: CASSLRPGQGKSAYEQYF.

The chain carries TRBV23-1 and TRBJ2-5; TRBD1 is a possible D gene (5 bases). TRBV23-1 falls under the ORF class, with uncertain function. The V end lost 0 bases, the J end lost 5 bases, and 19 bases lay between the germline ends. This CDR3 comprises 17 residues. CDR3 DNA sequence: TGCGCCAGCAGTCAATCGGGGCCGAGGATCCGCCGGGAGACCCAGTACTTC. Its translation is CASSQSGPRIRRETQYF.

V is TRBV19 and J is TRBJ2-7; 10 bases map to TRBD1. Germline V gene lookup returns CDR1 LNHDA and CDR2 SQIVND (reference sequence). V lost 6 bases to trimming and J lost 7 bases; unmatched junction nucleotides: 9. The CDR3 contains 14 residues. CDR3 sequence: CASRPRDRGGEQYF. The CDR3 DNA is TGTGCCAGTAGGCCACGGGACAGGGGAGGAGAGCAGTACTTC.

The rearrangement uses TRBV19 and TRBJ1-1; D is uncertain. V lost 8 bases to trimming and J lost 2 bases, with 15 bases between them. Germline CDR1 is LNHDA and CDR2 is SQIVND (reference sequence). The CDR3 runs to 14 residues. CDR3 amino acids: CASRKRELNTEAFF. Written as DNA, the CDR3 is TGTGCCAGTCGCAAGAGGGAATTAAACACTGAAGCTTTCTTT.

This rearrangement joins TRBV11-2 to TRBJ2-1, with 8 bases matching TRBD2. The CDR3 is made up of 15 amino acids. J was trimmed by 0 bases and V by 6 bases; bases with no gene match: 4. Per germline, CDR1 SGHAT and CDR2 FQNNGV. The CDR3 here is CASRASGPSYNEQFF. The CDR3 region has the DNA TGTGCCAGCAGGGCTAGCGGGCCCTCCTACAATGAGCAGTTCTTC.

This chain uses TRBV30 with TRBJ2-7; TRBD2 matches at 8 bases. There are 14 residues in the CDR3. Germline V CDR1 and CDR2: GTSNPN, SVGIG (reference sequence). The J segment lost 4 bases and the V segment lost 5 bases, leaving 10 bases of the junction unmatched. CDR3 in amino acids: CAWGPGLVGYEQYF. The CDR3 DNA is TGTGCCTGGGGCCCGGGACTAGTGGGTTACGAGCAGTACTTC. Using reference TRBV30 and TRBJ2-7 for the parts outside the CDR3, the full variable domain is SQTIHQWPATLVQPVGSPLSLECTVEGTSNPNLYWYRQAAGRGLQLLFYSVGIGQISSEVPQNLSASRPQDRQFILSSKKLLLSDSGFYLCAWGPGLVGYEQYFGPGTRLTVT.

This clone was counted a single time. The chain joins TRBV19 to TRBJ2-2; 7 positions match TRBD1. The V and J ends lost 1 base and 0 bases, in that order; junction bases with no gene match: 5. This CDR3 has 17 residues. Germline V gives CDR1 LNHDA, CDR2 SQIVND (reference sequence). The CDR3 DNA follows: TGTGCCAGTAGTATAGGGACAGGCGTACCGAACACCGGGGAGCTGTTTTTT. This translates into CASSIGTGVPNTGELFF.

This chain connects TRBV7-9 to TRBJ2-2, with D hard to call. V lost 10 bases, J lost 0 bases, and 12 bases lay in between. This CDR3 contains 14 residues. The germline gives CDR1 SEHNR, CDR2 FQNEAQ (reference sequence). The DNA of the CDR3 is TGTGCCACCCAAGAGCTTGCGAACACCGGGGAGCTGTTTTTT. Encoded protein: CATQELANTGELFF.

CDR3 coding DNA: TGTGCCAGCAGTGATAACCGGGCGGGGGGAGGGCCAGATACGCAGTATTTT. The encoded protein is CASSDNRAGGGPDTQYF. The genes are TRBV6-1 and TRBJ2-3, with 8 bases matching TRBD2. There are 17 residues in the CDR3. With V trimmed by 3 bases and J by 4 bases, 12 bases remained unmatched. Germline CDR1 reads MNHNS; CDR2 reads SASEGT.

This chain links TRBV5-1 with TRBJ1-2, with a tentative D call TRBD1 (5 bases). The germline V gene has CDR1 SGHRS and CDR2 YFSETQ. The CDR3 loop spans 12 amino acids. Trimming removed 4 bases at V and 3 bases at J, with 7 bases between. The CDR3 region is CASSIQDYGYTF. DNA of the CDR3: TGCGCCAGCAGCATACAGGACTATGGCTACACCTTC.

The gene calls are TRBV6-1 and TRBJ1-5; D unresolved. CDR1 is MNHNS, CDR2 SASEGT, per germline. V was pared by 3 bases and J by 6 bases, with 15 bases between. The CDR3 consists of 15 residues. The CDR3 bases are TGTGCCAGCAGTGATCTTGTCCGGGTCCGTCAGCCCCAGCATTTT. Its translation is CASSDLVRVRQPQHF.

The genes are TRBV10-2 and TRBJ1-5, with unresolved D. The CDR3 has 13 residues. CDR1 and CDR2 (germline): WSHSY, SAAADI. The V end was cut by 3 bases, the J end by 3 bases, with 6 bases between. The CDR3 here is CASSEQSNQPQHF. CDR3 DNA: TGCGCCAGCAGTGAACAGTCCAATCAGCCCCAGCATTTT.

This rearrangement joins TRBV30 to TRBJ1-2, with D possibly being TRBD1 (6 bases). There are 15 residues in the CDR3. The V and J ends lost 2 bases and 0 bases respectively, with 13 bases between them. Germline CDR1 reads GTSNPN; CDR2 reads SVGIG (reference sequence). CDR3: CAWSRTAGANYGYTF. The CDR3 coding sequence is TGTGCCTGGAGTAGGACAGCCGGAGCTAACTATGGCTACACCTTC. The complete variable domain, with remaining parts taken from reference TRBV30 and TRBJ1-2, reads SQTIHQWPATLVQPVGSPLSLECTVEGTSNPNLYWYRQAAGRGLQLLFYSVGIGQISSEVPQNLSASRPQDRQFILSSKKLLLSDSGFYLCAWSRTAGANYGYTFGSGTRLTVV.

The table lists this clone with a count of one. The chain uses TRBV7-2 and TRBJ2-7, with TRBD1 identical over 10 bases. This CDR3 comprises 14 residues. Germline assignment: CDR1 SGHTA and CDR2 FQGNSA. The ends lost 5 bases at V and 3 bases at J; junction bases unmatched: 4. The CDR3 here is CASSPRTGGYEQYF. CDR3 DNA: TGTGCCAGCAGCCCCCGGACAGGGGGCTACGAGCAGTACTTC.

The rearrangement joins TRBV10-1 to TRBJ1-1, with 7 positions matching TRBD1. The CDR3 covers 15 residues. The germline gives CDR1 WNHNN, CDR2 SYGVQD (reference sequence). The V and J ends lost 5 bases and 6 bases, in that order; junction bases with no gene match: 12. The CDR3 DNA follows: TGCGCCAGCAGTCTATCAAGGGGGCTTTTAGCTGAAGCTTTCTTT. It translates to CASSLSRGLLAEAFF.